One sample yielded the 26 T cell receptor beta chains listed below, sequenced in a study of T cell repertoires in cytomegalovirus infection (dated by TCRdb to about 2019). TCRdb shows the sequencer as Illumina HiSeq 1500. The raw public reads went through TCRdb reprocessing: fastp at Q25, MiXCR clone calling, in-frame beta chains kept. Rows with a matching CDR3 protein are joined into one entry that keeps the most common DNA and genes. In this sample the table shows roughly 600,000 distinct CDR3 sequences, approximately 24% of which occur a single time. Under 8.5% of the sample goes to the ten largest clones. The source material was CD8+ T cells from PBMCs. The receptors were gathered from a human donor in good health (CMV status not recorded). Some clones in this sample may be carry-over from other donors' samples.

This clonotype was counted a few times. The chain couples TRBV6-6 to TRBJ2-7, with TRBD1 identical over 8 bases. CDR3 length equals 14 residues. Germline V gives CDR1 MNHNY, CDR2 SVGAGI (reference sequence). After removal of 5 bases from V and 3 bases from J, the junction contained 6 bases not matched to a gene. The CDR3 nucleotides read TGTGCCAGCAGTATCCAGGGGGCGCGCTACGAGCAGTACGTC. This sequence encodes CASSIQGARYEQYV.

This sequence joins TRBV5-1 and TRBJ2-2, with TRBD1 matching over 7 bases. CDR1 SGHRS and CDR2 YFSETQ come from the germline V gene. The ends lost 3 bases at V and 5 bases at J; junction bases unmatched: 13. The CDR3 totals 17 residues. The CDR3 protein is CASSYSTGAGRTGELFF. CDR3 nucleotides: TGCGCCAGCAGCTACTCAACAGGGGCTGGTAGGACCGGGGAGCTGTTTTTT. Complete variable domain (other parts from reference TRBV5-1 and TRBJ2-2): KAGVTQTPRYLIKTRGQQVTLSCSPISGHRSVSWYQQTPGQGLQFLFEYFSETQRNKGNFPGRFSGRQFSNSRSEMNVSTLELGDSALYLCASSYSTGAGRTGELFFGEGSRLTVL.

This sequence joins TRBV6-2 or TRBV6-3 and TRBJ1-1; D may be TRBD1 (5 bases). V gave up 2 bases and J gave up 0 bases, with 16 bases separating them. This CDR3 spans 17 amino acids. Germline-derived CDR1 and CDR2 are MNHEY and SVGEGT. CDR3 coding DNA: TGTGCCAGCAGTTACGAAGCTCAGGGACGGGTGAACACTGAAGCTTTCTTT. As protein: CASSYEAQGRVNTEAFF.

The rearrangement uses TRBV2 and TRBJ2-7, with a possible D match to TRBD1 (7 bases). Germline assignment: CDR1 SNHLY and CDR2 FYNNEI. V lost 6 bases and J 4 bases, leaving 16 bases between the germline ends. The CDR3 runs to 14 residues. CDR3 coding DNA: TGTGCCAGCAGCCCCACAGGGGCGGGGTACGAGCAGTACTTC. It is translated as CASSPTGAGYEQYF.

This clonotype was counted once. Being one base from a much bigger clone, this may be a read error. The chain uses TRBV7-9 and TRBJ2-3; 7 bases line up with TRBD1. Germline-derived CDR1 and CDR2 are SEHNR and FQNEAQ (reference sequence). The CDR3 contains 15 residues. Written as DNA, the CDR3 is TGTGCCAACAGCTCCGACAGGGAGCGGTCAGATACGCAGTATTTT. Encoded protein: CANSSDRERSDTQYF. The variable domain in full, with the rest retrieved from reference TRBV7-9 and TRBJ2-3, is DTGVSQNPRHKITKRGQNVTFRCDPISEHNRLYWYRQTLGQGPEFLTYFQNEAQLEKSRLLSDRFSAERPKGSFSTLEIQRTEQGDSAMYLCANSSDRERSDTQYFGPGTRLTVL.

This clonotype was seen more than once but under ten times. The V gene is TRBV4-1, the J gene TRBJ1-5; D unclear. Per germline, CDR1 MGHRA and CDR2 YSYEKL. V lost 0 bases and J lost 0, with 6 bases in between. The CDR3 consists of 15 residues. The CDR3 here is CASSQDLSSNQPQHF. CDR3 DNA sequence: TGCGCCAGCAGCCAAGATCTGAGTAGCAATCAGCCCCAGCATTTT.

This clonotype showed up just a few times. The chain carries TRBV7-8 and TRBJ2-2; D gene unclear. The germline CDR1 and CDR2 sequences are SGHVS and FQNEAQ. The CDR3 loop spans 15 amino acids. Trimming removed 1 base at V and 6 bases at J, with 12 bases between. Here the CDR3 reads CASSLEGVFSGELFF. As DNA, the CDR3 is TGTGCCAGCAGCTTAGAAGGCGTTTTTTCCGGGGAGCTGTTTTTT.

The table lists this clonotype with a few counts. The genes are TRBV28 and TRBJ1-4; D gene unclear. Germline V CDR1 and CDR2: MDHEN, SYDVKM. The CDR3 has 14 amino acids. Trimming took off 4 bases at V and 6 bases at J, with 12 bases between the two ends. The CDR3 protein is CASSYPRTDEKLFF. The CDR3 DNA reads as TGTGCCAGCAGTTACCCCCGGACGGATGAAAAACTGTTTTTT.

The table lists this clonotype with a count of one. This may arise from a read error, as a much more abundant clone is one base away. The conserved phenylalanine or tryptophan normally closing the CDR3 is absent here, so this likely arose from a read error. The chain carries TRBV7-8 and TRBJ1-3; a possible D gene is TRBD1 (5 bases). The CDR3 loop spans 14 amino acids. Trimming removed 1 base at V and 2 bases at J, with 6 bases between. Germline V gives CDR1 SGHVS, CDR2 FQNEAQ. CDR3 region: CASSLGGAGNTIYS. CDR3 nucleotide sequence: TGTGCCAGCAGCTTAGGGGGGGCTGGAAACACCATATATTCT.

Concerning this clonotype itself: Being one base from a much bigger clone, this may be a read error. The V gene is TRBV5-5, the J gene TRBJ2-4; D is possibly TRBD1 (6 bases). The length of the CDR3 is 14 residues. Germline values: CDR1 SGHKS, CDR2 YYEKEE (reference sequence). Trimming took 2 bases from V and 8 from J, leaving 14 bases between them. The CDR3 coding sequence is TGTGCCAGCAGCTTTATGGCAGGGGATGACATTCAGTACTTC. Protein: CASSFMAGDDIQYF.

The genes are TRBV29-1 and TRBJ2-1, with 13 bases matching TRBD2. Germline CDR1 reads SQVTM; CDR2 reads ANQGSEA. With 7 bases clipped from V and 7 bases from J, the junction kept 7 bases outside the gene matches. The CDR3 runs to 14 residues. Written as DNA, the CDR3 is TGCAGCGCCTTACTAGCGGGGGGGGAAAATGAGCAGTTCTTC. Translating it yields CSALLAGGENEQFF.

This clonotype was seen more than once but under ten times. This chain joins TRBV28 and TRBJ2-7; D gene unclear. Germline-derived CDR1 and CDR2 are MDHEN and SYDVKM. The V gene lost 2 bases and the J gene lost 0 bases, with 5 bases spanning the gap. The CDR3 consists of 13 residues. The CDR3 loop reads CASSLGISYEQYV. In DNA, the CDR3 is TGTGCCAGCAGTTTAGGGATCTCCTACGAGCAGTACGTC.

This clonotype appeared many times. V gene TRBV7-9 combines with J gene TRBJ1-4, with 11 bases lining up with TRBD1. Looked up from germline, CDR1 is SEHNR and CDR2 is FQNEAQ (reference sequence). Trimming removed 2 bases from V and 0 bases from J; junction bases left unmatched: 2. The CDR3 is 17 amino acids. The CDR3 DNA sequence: TGTGCCAGCAGCTTAACGGGACAGGGGGCAACTAATGAAAAACTGTTTTTT. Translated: CASSLTGQGATNEKLFF.

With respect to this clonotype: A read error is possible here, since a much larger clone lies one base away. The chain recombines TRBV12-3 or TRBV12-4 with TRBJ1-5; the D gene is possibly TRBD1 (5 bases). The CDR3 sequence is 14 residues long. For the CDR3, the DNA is TGTGCCAACAGTCCAGGGTTGTCAGGTCAGCCCCAGCATTTT. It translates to CANSPGLSGQPQHF.

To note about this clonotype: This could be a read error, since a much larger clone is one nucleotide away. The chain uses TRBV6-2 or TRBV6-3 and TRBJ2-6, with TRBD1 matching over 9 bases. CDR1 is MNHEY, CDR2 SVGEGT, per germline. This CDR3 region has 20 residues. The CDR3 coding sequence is TGTGCCAACAGTTACAGGGCGCAGACAGGGGGATTCGCTGGGGCCAACGTCCTGACTTTC. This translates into CANSYRAQTGGFAGANVLTF.

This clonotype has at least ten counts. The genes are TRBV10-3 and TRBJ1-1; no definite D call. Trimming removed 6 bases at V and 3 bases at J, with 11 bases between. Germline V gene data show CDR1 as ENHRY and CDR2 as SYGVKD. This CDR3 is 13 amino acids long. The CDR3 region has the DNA TGTGCCATCAGGGCCGGGATTTACACTGAAGCTTTCTTT. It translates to CAIRAGIYTEAFF.

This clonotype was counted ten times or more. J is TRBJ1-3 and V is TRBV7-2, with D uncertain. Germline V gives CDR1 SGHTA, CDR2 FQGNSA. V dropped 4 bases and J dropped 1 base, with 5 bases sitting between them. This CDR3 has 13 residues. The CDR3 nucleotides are TGTGCCAGCAGCTCAGGATCTGGAAACACCATATATTTT. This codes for CASSSGSGNTIYF.

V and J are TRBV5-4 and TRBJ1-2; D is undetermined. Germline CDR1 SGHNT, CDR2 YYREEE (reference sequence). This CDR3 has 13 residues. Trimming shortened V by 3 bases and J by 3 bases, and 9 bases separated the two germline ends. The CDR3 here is CASSYMGDYGYTF. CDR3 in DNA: TGTGCCAGCAGCTACATGGGCGACTATGGCTACACCTTC.

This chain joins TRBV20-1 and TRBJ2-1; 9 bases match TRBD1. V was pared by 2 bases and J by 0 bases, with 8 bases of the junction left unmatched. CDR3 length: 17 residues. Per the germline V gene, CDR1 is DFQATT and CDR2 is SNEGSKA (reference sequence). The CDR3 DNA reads TGCAGTGCTAGATCAGGGACAGGGCCGAGCTCCTACAATGAGCAGTTCTTC. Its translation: CSARSGTGPSSYNEQFF.

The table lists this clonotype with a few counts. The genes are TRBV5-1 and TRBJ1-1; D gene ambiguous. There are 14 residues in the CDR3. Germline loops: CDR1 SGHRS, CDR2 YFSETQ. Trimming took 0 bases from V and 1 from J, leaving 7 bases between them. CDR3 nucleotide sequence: TGCGCCAGCAGCTTGGATCCTCGGAACACTGAAGCTTTCTTT. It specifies CASSLDPRNTEAFF.

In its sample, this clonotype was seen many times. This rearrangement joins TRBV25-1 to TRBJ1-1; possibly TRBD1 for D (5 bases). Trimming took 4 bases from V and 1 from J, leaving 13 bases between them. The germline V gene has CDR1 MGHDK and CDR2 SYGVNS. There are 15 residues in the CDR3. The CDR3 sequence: CASSAPRARNTEAFF. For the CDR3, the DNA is TGTGCCAGCAGTGCTCCCAGGGCGAGGAACACTGAAGCTTTCTTT.

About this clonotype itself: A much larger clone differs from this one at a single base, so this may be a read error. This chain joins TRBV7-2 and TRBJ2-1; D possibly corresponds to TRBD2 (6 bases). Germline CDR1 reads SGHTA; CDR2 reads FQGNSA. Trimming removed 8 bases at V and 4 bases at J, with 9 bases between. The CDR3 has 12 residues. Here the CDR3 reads CASGREYNEQFF. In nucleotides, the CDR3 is TGTGCCAGCGGTCGGGAGTACAATGAGCAGTTCTTC.

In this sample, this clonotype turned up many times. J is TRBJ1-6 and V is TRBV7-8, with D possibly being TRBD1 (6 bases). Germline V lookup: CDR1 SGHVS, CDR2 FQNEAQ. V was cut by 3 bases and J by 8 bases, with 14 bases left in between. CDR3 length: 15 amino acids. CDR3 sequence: CASSFPGTKDSPLHF. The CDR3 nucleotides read TGTGCCAGCAGCTTCCCCGGGACAAAAGATTCACCCCTCCACTTT.

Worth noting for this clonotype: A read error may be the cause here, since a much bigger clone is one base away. CDR3 amino acids: CASSLVTGGMNEQFF. The DNA of the CDR3 is TGTGCCAGCAGTTTAGTGACGGGGGGGATGAATGAGCAGTTCTTC. The rearrangement joins TRBV12-3 or TRBV12-4 to TRBJ2-1; 8 positions agree with TRBD2. The V and J ends lost 1 base and 7 bases, in that order; junction bases with no gene match: 6. The CDR3 extends over 15 amino acids.

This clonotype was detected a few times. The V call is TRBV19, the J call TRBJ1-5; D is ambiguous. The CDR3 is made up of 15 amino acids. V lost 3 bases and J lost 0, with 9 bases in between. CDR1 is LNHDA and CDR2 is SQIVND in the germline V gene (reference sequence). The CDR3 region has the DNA TGTGCCAGTAGTATGGAGGAGTATAGCAATCAGCCCCAGCATTTT. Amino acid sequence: CASSMEEYSNQPQHF.

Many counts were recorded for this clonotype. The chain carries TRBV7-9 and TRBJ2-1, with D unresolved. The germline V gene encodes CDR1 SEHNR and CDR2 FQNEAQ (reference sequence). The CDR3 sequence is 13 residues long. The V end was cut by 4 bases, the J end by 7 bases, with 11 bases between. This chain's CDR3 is CASSWVSRNEQFF. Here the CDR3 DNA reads TGTGCCAGCAGCTGGGTTAGCAGGAATGAGCAGTTCTTC.